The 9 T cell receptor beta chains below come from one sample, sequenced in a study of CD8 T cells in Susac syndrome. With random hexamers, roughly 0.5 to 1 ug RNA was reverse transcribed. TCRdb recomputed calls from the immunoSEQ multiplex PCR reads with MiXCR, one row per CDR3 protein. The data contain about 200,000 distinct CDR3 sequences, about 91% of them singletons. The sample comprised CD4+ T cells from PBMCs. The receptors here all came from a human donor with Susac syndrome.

The CDR3 DNA sequence: TGTGCCAGCAGCCCACTTGCCCGACTGGGAGAAAAACTGTTTTTT. Translated: CASSPLARLGEKLFF. The V gene is TRBV12-3 or TRBV12-4, the J gene TRBJ1-4; D gene unclear. This CDR3 has 15 residues. V lost 6 bases, J lost 8 bases, and 19 bases lay in between.

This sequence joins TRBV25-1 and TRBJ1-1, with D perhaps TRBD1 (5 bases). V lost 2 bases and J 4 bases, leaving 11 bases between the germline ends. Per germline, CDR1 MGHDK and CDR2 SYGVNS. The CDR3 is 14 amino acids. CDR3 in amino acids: CASSETNGGTEAFF. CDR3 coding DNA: TGTGCCAGCAGTGAAACTAATGGGGGCACTGAAGCTTTCTTT.

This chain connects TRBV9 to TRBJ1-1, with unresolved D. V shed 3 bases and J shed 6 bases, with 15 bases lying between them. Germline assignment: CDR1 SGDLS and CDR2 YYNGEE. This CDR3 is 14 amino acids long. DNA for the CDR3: TGTGCCAGCAGCGCCGCCTACCCAAGTGCTGAAGCTTTCTTT. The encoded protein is CASSAAYPSAEAFF. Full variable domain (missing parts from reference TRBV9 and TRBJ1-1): DSGVTQTPKHLITATGQRVTLRCSPRSGDLSVYWYQQSLDQGLQFLIQYYNGEERAKGNILERFSAQQFPDLHSELNLSSLELGDSALYFCASSAAYPSAEAFFGQGTRLTVV.

CDR3 nucleotide sequence: TGTGCCAGCAGTCAATTCGGGGGCATGGTCACTGAAGCTTTCTTT. Translation gives CASSQFGGMVTEAFF. This rearrangement joins TRBV14 to TRBJ1-1; D might be TRBD1 (6 bases). Trimming stripped 6 bases from V and 4 bases from J, with 18 bases between. CDR1 SGHDN and CDR2 FVKESK come from the germline V gene. The CDR3 sequence is 15 residues long.

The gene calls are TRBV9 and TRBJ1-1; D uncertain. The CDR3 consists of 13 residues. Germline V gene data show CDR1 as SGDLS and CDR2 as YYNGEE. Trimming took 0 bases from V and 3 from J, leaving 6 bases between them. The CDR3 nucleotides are TGTGCCAGCAGCGTAGCGTCAGACACTGAAGCTTTCTTT. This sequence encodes CASSVASDTEAFF.

The CDR3 DNA follows: TGTGCCAGCAGACTGAGTAGGACTCAAGAGACCCAGTACTTC. It encodes CASRLSRTQETQYF. This chain connects TRBV6-5 to TRBJ2-5, with D possibly matching TRBD2 (5 bases). Germline V gene sequence: CDR1 MNHEY, CDR2 SVGAGI. Trimming stripped 6 bases from V and 2 bases from J, with 13 bases between. This CDR3 has 14 amino acids.

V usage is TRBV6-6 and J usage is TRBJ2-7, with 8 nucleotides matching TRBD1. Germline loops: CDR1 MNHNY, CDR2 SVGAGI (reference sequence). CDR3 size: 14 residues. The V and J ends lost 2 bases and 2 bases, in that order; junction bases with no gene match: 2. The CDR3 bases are TGTGCCAGCAGTTACAAGACAGGGGCCTACGAGCAGTACTTC. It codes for CASSYKTGAYEQYF.

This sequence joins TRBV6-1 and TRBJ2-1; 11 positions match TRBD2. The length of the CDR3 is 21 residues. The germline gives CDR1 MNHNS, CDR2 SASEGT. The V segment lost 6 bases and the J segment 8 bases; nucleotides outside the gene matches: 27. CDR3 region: CASSSEGGPPLLAGGFHEQFF. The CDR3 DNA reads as TGTGCCAGCAGCTCCGAGGGGGGCCCACCGCTTCTAGCGGGAGGTTTTCATGAGCAGTTCTTC.

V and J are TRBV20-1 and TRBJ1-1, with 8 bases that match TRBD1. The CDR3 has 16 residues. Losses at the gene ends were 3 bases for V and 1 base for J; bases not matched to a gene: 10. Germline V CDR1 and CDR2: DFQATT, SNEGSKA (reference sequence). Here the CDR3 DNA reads TGCAGTGCTAGGAAACGGACAGGGCTTACGAACACTGAAGCTTTCTTT. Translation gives CSARKRTGLTNTEAFF.